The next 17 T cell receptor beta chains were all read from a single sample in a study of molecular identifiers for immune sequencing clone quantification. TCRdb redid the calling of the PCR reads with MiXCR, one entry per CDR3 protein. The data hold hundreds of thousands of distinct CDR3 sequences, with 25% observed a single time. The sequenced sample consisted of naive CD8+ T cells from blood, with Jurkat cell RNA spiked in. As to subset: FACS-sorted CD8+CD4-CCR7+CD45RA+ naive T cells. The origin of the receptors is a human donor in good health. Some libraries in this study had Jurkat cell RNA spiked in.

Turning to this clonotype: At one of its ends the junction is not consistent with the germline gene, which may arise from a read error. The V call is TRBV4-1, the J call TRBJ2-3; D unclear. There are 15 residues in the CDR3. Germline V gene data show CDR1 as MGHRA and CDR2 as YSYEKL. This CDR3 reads CASSQGGSSTETQYF. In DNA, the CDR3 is TGCGCCAGCAGCCAAGGAGGTAGCAGCACAGAAACGCAGTATTTT.

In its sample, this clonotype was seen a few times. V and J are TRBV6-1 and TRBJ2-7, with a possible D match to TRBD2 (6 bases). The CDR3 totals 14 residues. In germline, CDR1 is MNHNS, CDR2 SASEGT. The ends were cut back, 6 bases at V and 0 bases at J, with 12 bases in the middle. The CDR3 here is CASRPRGSSYEQYF. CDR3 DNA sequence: TGTGCCAGCAGACCGCGGGGTAGCTCCTACGAGCAGTACTTC.

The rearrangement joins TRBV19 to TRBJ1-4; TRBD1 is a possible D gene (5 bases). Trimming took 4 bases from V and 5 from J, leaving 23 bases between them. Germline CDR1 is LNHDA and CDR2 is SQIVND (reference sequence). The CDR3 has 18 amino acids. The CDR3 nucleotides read TGTGCCAGTAGTACAGAAGCACGGGACGCGACAGTAAATGAAAAACTGTTTTTT. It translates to CASSTEARDATVNEKLFF.

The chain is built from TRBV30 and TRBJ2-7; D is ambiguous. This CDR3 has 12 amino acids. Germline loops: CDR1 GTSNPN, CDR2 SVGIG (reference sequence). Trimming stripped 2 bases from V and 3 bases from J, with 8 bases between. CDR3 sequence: CAWSSRLYEQYF. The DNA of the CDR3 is TGTGCCTGGAGTAGCAGGCTCTACGAGCAGTACTTC. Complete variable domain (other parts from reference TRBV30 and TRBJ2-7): SQTIHQWPATLVQPVGSPLSLECTVEGTSNPNLYWYRQAAGRGLQLLFYSVGIGQISSEVPQNLSASRPQDRQFILSSKKLLLSDSGFYLCAWSSRLYEQYFGPGTRLTVT.

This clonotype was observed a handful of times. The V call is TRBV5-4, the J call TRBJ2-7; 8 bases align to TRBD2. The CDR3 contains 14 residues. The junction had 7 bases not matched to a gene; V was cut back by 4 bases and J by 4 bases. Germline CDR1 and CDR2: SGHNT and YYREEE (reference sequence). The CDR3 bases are TGTGCCAGCAGCGCGCCGGGACTAGGGTACGAGCAGTACTTC. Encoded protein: CASSAPGLGYEQYF.

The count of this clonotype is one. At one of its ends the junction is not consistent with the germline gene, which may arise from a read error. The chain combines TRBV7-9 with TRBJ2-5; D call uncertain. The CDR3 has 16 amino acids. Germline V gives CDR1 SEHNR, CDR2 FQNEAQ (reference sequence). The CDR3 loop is CASSPTPFLEQEAQYF. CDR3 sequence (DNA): TGTGCCAGCAGCCCTACCCCATTCTTGGAGCAAGAGGCCCAGTACTTC.

CDR3 nucleotide sequence: TGTGCCAGCAGTCGGGGCATCGGGTCCGCGAACACCGGGGAGCTGTTTTTT. Translated: CASSRGIGSANTGELFF. The chain uses TRBV2 and TRBJ2-2; the D call may be TRBD1 or TRBD2 (5 bases each). CDR1 and CDR2 from the germline V gene are SNHLY and FYNNEI. The CDR3 runs to 17 residues. Trimming took 5 bases from V and 0 from J, leaving 16 bases between them.

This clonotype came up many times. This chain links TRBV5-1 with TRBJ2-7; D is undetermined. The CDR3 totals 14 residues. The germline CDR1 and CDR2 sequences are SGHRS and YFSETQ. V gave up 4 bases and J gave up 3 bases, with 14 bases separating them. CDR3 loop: CASSAEPSHYEQYF. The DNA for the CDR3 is TGCGCCAGCAGCGCCGAACCAAGTCACTACGAGCAGTACTTC.

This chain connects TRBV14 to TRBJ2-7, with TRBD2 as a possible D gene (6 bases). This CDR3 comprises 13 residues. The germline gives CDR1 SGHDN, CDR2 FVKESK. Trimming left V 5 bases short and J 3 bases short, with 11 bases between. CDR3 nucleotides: TGTGCCAGCAGCTACCTAGCGAACTACGAGCAGTACTTC. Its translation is CASSYLANYEQYF.

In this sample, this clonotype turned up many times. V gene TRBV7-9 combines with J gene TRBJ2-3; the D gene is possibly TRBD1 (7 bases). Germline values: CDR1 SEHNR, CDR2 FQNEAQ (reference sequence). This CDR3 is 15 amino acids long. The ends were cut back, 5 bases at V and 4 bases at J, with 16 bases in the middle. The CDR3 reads CASSVDREAADTQYF. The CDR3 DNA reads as TGTGCCAGCAGCGTAGACAGGGAGGCGGCAGATACGCAGTATTTT.

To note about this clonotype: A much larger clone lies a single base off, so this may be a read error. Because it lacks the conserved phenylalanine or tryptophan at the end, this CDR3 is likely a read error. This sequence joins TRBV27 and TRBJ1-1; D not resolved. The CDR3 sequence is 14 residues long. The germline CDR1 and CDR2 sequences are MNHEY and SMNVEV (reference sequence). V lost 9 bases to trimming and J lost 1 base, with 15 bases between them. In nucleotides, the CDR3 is TGTGCCAGTCACTCCGGGCAGACGAACACTGAAGCTTTCCTT. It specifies CASHSGQTNTEAFL.

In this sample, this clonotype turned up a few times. CDR3 DNA sequence: TGTGCCAGCAGTGAAGCACAGGTGGGGCGCGCAGATACGCAGTATTTT. Translation: CASSEAQVGRADTQYF. The chain combines TRBV2 with TRBJ2-3; weak D call: TRBD1 (5 bases). The V gene lost 0 bases and the J gene lost 4 bases, with 14 bases spanning the gap. The CDR3 consists of 16 residues. The V gene's germline CDR1 is SNHLY and CDR2 FYNNEI.

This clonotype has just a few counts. CDR3: CASSLGTFASTDTQYF. DNA of the CDR3: TGTGCCAGCAGCCTAGGGACTTTCGCTAGCACAGATACGCAGTATTTT. The gene calls are TRBV7-3 and TRBJ2-3, with a weak D call TRBD2 (6 bases). Germline loops: CDR1 SGHTA, CDR2 FQGTGA. The CDR3 runs 16 residues. V shed 5 bases and J shed 0 bases, with 15 bases lying between them.

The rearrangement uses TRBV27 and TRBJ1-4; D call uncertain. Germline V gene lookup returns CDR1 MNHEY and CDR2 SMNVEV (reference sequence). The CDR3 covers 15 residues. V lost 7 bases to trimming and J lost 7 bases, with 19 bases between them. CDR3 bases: TGTGCCAGCACCCCCGACGGGGTGGTACGTGAAAAACTGTTTTTT. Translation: CASTPDGVVREKLFF. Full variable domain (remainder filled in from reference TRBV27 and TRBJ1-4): EAQVTQNPRYLITVTGKKLTVTCSQNMNHEYMSWYRQDPGLGLRQIYYSMNVEVTDKGDVPEGYKVSRKEKRNFPLILESPSPNQTSLYFCASTPDGVVREKLFFGSGTQLSVL.

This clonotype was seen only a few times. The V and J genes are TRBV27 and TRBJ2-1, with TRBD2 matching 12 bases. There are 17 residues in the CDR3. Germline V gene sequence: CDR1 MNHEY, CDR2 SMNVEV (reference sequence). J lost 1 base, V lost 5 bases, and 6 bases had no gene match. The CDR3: CASSAGTSGRSYNEQFF. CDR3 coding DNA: TGTGCCAGCAGTGCCGGGACTAGCGGGCGGTCCTACAATGAGCAGTTCTTC.

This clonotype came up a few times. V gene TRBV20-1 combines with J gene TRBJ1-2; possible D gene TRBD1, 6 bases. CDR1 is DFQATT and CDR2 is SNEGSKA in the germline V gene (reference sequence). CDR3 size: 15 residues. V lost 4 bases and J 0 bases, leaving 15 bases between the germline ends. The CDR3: CSAKKPTGANYGYTF. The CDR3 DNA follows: TGCAGTGCTAAGAAACCGACAGGAGCTAACTATGGCTACACCTTC.

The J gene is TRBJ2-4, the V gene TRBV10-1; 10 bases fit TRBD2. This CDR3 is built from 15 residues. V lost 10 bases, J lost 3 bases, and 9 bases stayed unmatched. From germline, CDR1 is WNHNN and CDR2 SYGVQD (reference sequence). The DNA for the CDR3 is TGCGCCAACGAACTAGCGGGATGGGGCAAAAACATTCAGTACTTC. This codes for CANELAGWGKNIQYF.